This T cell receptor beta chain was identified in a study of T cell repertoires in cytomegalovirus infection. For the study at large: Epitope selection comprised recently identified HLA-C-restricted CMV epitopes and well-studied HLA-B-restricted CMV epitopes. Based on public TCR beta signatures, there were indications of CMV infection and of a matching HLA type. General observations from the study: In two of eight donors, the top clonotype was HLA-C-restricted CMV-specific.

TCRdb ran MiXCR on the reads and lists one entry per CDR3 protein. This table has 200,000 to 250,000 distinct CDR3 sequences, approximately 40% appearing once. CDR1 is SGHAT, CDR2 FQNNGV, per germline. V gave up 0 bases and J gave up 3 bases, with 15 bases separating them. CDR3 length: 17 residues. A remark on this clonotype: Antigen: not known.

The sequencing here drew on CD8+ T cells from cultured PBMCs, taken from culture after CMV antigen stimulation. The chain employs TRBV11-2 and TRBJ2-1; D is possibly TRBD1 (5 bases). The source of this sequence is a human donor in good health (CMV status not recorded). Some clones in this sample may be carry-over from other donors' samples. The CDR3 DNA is TGTGCCAGCAGCTTAGATCCCAGGGATAAAGTCTACAATGAGCAGTTCTTC. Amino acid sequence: CASSLDPRDKVYNEQFF.